One and the same sample provided the 13 T cell receptor beta chains below, sequenced in a study of T cell changes during pregnancy in multiple sclerosis. Measured with immunoSEQ multiplex PCR; TCRdb has only the in-frame clones, and not every one. This sample has about 110,000 clones, with 80% to 95% found just once. Sequencing was performed on peripheral blood, taken in the third trimester of pregnancy. These receptors all come from a female donor with multiple sclerosis, enrolled in a pregnancy study.

The V and J genes are TRBV6-6 and TRBJ1-6, with 9 bases aligning to TRBD1. Germline-derived CDR1 and CDR2 are MNHNY and SVGAGI (reference sequence). This CDR3 comprises 16 residues. The J segment lost 4 bases and the V segment lost 5 bases, leaving 6 bases of the junction unmatched. The CDR3 DNA reads as TGTGCCAGCAGTAGAGGACAGGGGACGTATAATTCACCCCTCCACTTT. Its translation is CASSRGQGTYNSPLHF.

Concerning this clone: This CDR3 is also generated by other DNA sequences in the sample. The genes are TRBV2 and TRBJ2-7, with D possibly being TRBD1 (6 bases). Trimming left V 8 bases short and J 0 bases short, with 11 bases between. The CDR3 has 13 amino acids. Per the germline V gene, CDR1 is SNHLY and CDR2 is FYNNEI. DNA for the CDR3: TGTGCCAGCCGGACAGCCAGCTCCTACGAGCAGTACTTC. It encodes CASRTASSYEQYF.

The chain recombines TRBV10-2 with TRBJ2-7; tentative D call: TRBD1 (5 bases). Germline assignment: CDR1 WSHSY and CDR2 SAAADI. V shed 3 bases and J shed 7 bases, with 13 bases lying between them. The CDR3 is 13 amino acids. The CDR3: CASSEVRAREQYF. CDR3 bases: TGCGCCAGCAGTGAAGTCAGGGCGAGGGAGCAGTACTTC.

The chain is built from TRBV9 and TRBJ1-2; 7 bases match TRBD1. The CDR3 is 14 residues long. Unmatched junction bases numbered 7, after V lost 0 bases and J lost 8 bases. From germline, CDR1 is SGDLS and CDR2 YYNGEE. The CDR3: CASSVADRDGGYTF. The DNA for the CDR3 is TGTGCCAGCAGCGTAGCTGACAGGGACGGGGGCTACACCTTC.

This sequence joins TRBV20-1 and TRBJ1-1, with D uncertain. This CDR3 is built from 11 residues. CDR1 and CDR2 from the germline V gene are DFQATT and SNEGSKA (reference sequence). Trimming stripped 5 bases from V and 6 bases from J, with 10 bases between. This CDR3 reads CSAPGRPEAFF. CDR3 DNA sequence: TGCAGTGCTCCAGGCAGGCCTGAAGCTTTCTTT.

The J gene is TRBJ2-2, the V gene TRBV6-1, with D perhaps TRBD2 (5 bases). Trimming stripped 1 base from V and 2 bases from J, with 8 bases between. From germline, CDR1 is MNHNS and CDR2 SASEGT. This CDR3 region has 15 residues. The CDR3 reads CASSEGTPNTGELFF. CDR3 bases: TGTGCCAGCAGTGAAGGGACTCCTAACACCGGGGAGCTGTTTTTT.

This clone showed up just a few times. The chain couples TRBV30 to TRBJ1-1; D is ambiguous. Germline loops: CDR1 GTSNPN, CDR2 SVGIG (reference sequence). This CDR3 is built from 11 residues. V lost 4 bases and J 5 bases, leaving 8 bases between the germline ends. CDR3 residues: CAWTGFTEAFF. The CDR3 coding sequence is TGTGCCTGGACGGGATTTACTGAAGCTTTCTTT.

In this sample, this clone turned up a few times. V gene TRBV30 combines with J gene TRBJ1-5, with 10 nucleotides matching TRBD1. Germline V gene sequence: CDR1 GTSNPN, CDR2 SVGIG (reference sequence). This CDR3 region has 15 residues. Trimming took 0 bases from V and 2 from J; bases not matched to a gene: 1. The CDR3 sequence: CAWSVGTGGNQPQHF. The CDR3 bases are TGTGCCTGGAGTGTAGGGACAGGGGGCAATCAGCCCCAGCATTTT.

This rearrangement joins TRBV5-6 to TRBJ2-3; D is undetermined. Germline CDR1 is SGHDT and CDR2 is YYEEEE. This CDR3 has 15 residues. Trimming stripped 2 bases from V and 0 bases from J, with 10 bases between. DNA for the CDR3: TGTGCCAGCAGCTTTTCCCCGCGTAGCACAGATACGCAGTATTTT. The encoded protein is CASSFSPRSTDTQYF. The full variable domain, completed using reference TRBV5-6 and TRBJ2-3, is DAGVTQSPTHLIKTRGQQVTLRCSPKSGHDTVSWYQQALGQGPQFIFQYYEEEERQRGNFPDRFSGHQFPNYSSELNVNALLLGDSALYLCASSFSPRSTDTQYFGPGTRLTVL.

V gene TRBV5-4 combines with J gene TRBJ1-2, with 7 bases matching TRBD1. The ends lost 6 bases at V and 7 bases at J; junction bases unmatched: 12. Germline V gene data show CDR1 as SGHNT and CDR2 as YYREEE (reference sequence). The CDR3 covers 14 residues. The CDR3 is CASKFAGGLRGYTF. CDR3 nucleotide sequence: TGTGCCAGCAAATTTGCAGGGGGGCTTCGTGGCTACACCTTC.

The chain is built from TRBV7-2 and TRBJ1-1, with 8 bases matching TRBD1. V was clipped by 5 bases and J by 5 bases; unmatched bases: 10. The CDR3 is made up of 15 amino acids. CDR1 and CDR2 from the germline V gene are SGHTA and FQGNSA. The CDR3 sequence: CASSLQGARKTEAFF. The CDR3 bases are TGTGCCAGCAGCCTTCAGGGGGCACGAAAAACTGAAGCTTTCTTT. Looking up the rest from reference TRBV7-2 and TRBJ1-1 gives the full variable domain: GAGVSQSPSNKVTEKGKDVELRCDPISGHTALYWYRQSLGQGLEFLIYFQGNSAPDKSGLPSDRFSAERTGGSVSTLTIQRTQQEDSAVYLCASSLQGARKTEAFFGQGTRLTVV.

The V gene is TRBV29-1, the J gene TRBJ1-1; a weak D match, TRBD1 (5 bases). The CDR3 is 13 residues long. The V and J ends lost 6 bases and 2 bases respectively, with 13 bases between them. Germline V gene sequence: CDR1 SQVTM, CDR2 ANQGSEA. CDR3 in amino acids: CSVVGRGNTEAFF. CDR3 nucleotides: TGCAGCGTCGTGGGGAGGGGCAACACTGAAGCTTTCTTT.

This clone was counted only a few times. CDR3 in amino acids: CAISGRGFSTDTQYF. CDR3 sequence (DNA): TGTGCCATCAGTGGCAGGGGGTTTAGCACAGATACGCAGTATTTT. The rearrangement joins TRBV10-3 to TRBJ2-3, with 7 bases aligning to TRBD1. Losses at the gene ends were 4 bases for V and 0 bases for J; bases not matched to a gene: 4. The CDR3 sequence is 15 residues long. Germline V CDR1 and CDR2: ENHRY, SYGVKD.